These 2 T cell receptor beta chains originate from one sample sequenced in a study of blood T cell repertoires in COVID-19. Profiling relied on immunoSEQ multiplex PCR, and the TCRdb table lists in-frame clones only, not all of them. The sample has fewer than 400,000 clones, under 90% seen once; the top ten hold less than 3.5%. Specimen: peripheral blood. The receptors come from a woman in her 30s with COVID-19, enrolled during active disease.

This sequence joins TRBV7-9 and TRBJ1-5; TRBD1 agrees at 10 bases. V lost 4 bases and J lost 7; bases outside the gene matches: 7. This CDR3 is built from 15 residues. CDR1 SEHNR and CDR2 FQNEAQ come from the germline V gene (reference sequence). CDR3 protein: CASSSSGQGFQPQHF. DNA for the CDR3: TGTGCCAGCAGCTCCTCGGGACAGGGGTTCCAGCCCCAGCATTTT.

The V and J genes are TRBV7-2 and TRBJ1-1; TRBD1 matches 7 bases. The V gene end was trimmed by 1 base and the J gene end by 4 bases; junction bases not matched to a gene: 3. The CDR3 totals 14 residues. The germline CDR1 and CDR2 sequences are SGHTA and FQGNSA. CDR3 in DNA: TGTGCCAGCAGCTTAGTGAGGGGGCCCACTGAAGCTTTCTTT. The encoded protein is CASSLVRGPTEAFF.